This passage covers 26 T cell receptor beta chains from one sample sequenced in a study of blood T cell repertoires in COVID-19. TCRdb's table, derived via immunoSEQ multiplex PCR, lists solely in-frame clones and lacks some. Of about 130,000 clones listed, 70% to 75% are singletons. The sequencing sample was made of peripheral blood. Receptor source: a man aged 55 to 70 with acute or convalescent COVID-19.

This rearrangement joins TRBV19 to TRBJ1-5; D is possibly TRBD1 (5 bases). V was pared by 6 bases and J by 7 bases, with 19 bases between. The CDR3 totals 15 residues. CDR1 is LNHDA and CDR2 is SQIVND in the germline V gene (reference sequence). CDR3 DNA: TGTGCCAGTAGCTGGGAGGGTTTAACAGGACAGCCCCAGCATTTT. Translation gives CASSWEGLTGQPQHF.

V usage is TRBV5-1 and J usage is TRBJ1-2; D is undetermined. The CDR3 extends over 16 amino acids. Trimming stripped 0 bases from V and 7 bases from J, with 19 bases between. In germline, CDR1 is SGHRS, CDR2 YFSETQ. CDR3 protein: CASSLAKPTYASGYTF. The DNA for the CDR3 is TGCGCCAGCAGCTTGGCCAAGCCAACTTACGCATCTGGCTACACCTTC. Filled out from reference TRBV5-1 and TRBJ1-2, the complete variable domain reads KAGVTQTPRYLIKTRGQQVTLSCSPISGHRSVSWYQQTPGQGLQFLFEYFSETQRNKGNFPGRFSGRQFSNSRSEMNVSTLELGDSALYLCASSLAKPTYASGYTFGSGTRLTVV.

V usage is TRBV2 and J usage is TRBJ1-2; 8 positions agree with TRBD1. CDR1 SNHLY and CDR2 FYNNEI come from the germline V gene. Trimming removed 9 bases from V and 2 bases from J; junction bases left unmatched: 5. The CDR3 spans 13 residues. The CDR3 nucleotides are TGTGCCAGGGGGGGACAGGACAACTATGGCTACACCTTC. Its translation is CARGGQDNYGYTF. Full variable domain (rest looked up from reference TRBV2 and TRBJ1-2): EPEVTQTPSHQVTQMGQEVILRCVPISNHLYFYWYRQILGQKVEFLVSFYNNEISEKSEIFDDQFSVERPDGSNFTLKIRSTKLEDSAMYFCARGGQDNYGYTFGSGTRLTVV.

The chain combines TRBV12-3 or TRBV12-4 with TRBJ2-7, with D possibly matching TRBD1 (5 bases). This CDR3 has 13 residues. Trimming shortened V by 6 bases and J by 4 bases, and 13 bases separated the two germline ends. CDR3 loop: CASRRNSGYEQYF. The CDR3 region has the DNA TGTGCCAGCAGACGAAACTCAGGGTACGAGCAGTACTTC.

Here the CDR3 reads CASSQEASAVSYEQYF. CDR3 nucleotide sequence: TGTGCCAGCAGCCAAGAGGCTAGCGCCGTCTCCTACGAGCAGTACTTC. This rearrangement joins TRBV4-2 to TRBJ2-7; a weak D match, TRBD2 (6 bases). Germline assignment: CDR1 LGHNA and CDR2 YNFKEQ. V gave up 0 bases and J gave up 0 bases, with 12 bases separating them. This CDR3 region has 16 residues.

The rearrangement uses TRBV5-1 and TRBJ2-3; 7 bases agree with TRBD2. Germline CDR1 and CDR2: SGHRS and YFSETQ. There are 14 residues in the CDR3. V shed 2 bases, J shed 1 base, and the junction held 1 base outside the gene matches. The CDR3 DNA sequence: TGCGCCAGCAGCTTCCTAGCGGGCACAGATACGCAGTATTTT. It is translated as CASSFLAGTDTQYF.

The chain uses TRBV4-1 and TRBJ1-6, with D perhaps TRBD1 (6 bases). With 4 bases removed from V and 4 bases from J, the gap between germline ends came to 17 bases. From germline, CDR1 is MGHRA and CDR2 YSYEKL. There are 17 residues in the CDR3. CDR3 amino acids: CASSPSVDRNYNSPLHF. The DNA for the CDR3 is TGCGCCAGCAGCCCCAGTGTGGACAGAAATTATAATTCACCCCTCCACTTT.

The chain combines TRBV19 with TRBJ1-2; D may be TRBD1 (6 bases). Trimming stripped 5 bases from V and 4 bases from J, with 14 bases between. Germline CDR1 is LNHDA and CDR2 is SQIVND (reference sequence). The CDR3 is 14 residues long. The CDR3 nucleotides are TGTGCCAGTAGTTTATACAGGGTTAGCTATGGCTACACCTTC. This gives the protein CASSLYRVSYGYTF.

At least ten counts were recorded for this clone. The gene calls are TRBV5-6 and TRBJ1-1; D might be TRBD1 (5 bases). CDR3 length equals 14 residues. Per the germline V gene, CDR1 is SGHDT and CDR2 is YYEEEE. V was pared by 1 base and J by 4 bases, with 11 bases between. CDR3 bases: TGTGCCAGCAGCTTGATCAGGGAAGCCACTGAAGCTTTCTTT. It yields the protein CASSLIREATEAFF.

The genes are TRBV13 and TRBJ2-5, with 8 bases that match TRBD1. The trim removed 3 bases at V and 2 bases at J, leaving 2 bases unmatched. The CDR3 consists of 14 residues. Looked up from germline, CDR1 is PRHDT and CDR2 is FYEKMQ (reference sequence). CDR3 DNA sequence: TGTGCCAGCAGCTTGGGGACAGGACAAGAGACCCAGTACTTC. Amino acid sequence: CASSLGTGQETQYF. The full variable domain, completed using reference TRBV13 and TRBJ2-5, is AAGVIQSPRHLIKEKRETATLKCYPIPRHDTVYWYQQGPGQDPQFLISFYEKMQSDKGSIPDRFSAQQFSDYHSELNMSSLELGDSALYFCASSLGTGQETQYFGPGTRLLVL.

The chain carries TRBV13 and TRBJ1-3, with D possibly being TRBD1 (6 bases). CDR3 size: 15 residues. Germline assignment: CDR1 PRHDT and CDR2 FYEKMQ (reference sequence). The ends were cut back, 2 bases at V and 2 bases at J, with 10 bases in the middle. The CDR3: CASSLTGPAGNTIYF. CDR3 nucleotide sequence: TGTGCCAGCAGCTTAACAGGGCCGGCTGGAAACACCATATATTTT.

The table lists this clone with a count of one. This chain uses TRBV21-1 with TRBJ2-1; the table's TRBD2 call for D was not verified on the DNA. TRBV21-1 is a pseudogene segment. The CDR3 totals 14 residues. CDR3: CASTLAGRINEQFF. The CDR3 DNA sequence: TGTGCCAGCACCTTAGCGGGACGAATCAATGAGCAGTTCTTC.

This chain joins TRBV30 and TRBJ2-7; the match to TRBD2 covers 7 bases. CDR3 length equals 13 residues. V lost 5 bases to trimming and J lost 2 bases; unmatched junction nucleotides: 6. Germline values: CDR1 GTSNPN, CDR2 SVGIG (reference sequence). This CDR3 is CAWAGTITYEQYF. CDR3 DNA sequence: TGTGCCTGGGCCGGGACTATTACCTACGAGCAGTACTTC.

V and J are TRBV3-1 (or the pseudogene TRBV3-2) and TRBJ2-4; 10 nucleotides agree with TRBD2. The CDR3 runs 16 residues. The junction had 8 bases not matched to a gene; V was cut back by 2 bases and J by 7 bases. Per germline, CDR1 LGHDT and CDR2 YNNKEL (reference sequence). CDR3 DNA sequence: TGTGCCAGCAGCCAATTGATGCTAGCGGGAGTGAACATTCAGTACTTC. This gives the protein CASSQLMLAGVNIQYF.

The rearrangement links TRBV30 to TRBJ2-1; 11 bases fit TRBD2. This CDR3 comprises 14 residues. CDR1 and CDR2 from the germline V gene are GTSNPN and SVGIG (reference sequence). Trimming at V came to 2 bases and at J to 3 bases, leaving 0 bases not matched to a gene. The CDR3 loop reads CAWSTSGSYNEQFF. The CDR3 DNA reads TGTGCCTGGAGTACTAGCGGGAGCTACAATGAGCAGTTCTTC. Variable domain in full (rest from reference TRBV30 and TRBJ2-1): SQTIHQWPATLVQPVGSPLSLECTVEGTSNPNLYWYRQAAGRGLQLLFYSVGIGQISSEVPQNLSASRPQDRQFILSSKKLLLSDSGFYLCAWSTSGSYNEQFFGPGTRLTVL.

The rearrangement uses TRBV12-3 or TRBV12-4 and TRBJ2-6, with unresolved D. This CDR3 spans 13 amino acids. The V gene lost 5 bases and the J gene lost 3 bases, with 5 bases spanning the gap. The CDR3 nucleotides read TGTGCCAGCAGTGCGTTTGGGGCCAACGTCCTGACTTTC. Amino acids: CASSAFGANVLTF.

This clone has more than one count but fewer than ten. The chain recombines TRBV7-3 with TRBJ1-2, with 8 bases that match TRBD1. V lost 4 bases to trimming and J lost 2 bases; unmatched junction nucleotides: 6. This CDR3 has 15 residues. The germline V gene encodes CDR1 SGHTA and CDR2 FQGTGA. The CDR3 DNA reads TGTGCCAGCAGCTCGACAGGGGTCAGGAACTATGGCTACACCTTC. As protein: CASSSTGVRNYGYTF.

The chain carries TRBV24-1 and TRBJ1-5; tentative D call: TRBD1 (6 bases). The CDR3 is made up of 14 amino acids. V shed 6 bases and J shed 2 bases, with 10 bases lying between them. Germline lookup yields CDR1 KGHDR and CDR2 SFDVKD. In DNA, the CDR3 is TGTGCCACCAGTCGGGCAGGGGGCAATCAGCCCCAGCATTTT. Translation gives CATSRAGGNQPQHF.

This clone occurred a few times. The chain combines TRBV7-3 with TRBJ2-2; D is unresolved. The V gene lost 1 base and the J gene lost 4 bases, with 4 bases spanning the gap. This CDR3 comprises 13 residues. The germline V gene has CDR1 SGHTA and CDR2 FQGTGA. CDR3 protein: CASSLRGTGELFF. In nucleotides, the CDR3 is TGTGCCAGCAGCTTAAGAGGCACCGGGGAGCTGTTTTTT.

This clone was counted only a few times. CDR3 bases: TGTGCTAGTGGTTCGGACAGCCGACCGTCTGAAGCTTTCTTT. It specifies CASGSDSRPSEAFF. V is TRBV12-5 and J is TRBJ1-1; TRBD1 is a possible D gene (6 bases). The CDR3 covers 14 residues. Germline V gives CDR1 LGHNT, CDR2 FRNRAP. V was cut by 4 bases and J by 6 bases, with 15 bases left in between.

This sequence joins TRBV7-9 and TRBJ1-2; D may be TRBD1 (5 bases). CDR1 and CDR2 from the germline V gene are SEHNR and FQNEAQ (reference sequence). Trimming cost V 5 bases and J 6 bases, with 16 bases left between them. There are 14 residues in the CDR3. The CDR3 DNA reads TGTGCCAGCAGCATAGGACTCTCGGGGGATGGCTACACCTTC. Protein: CASSIGLSGDGYTF.

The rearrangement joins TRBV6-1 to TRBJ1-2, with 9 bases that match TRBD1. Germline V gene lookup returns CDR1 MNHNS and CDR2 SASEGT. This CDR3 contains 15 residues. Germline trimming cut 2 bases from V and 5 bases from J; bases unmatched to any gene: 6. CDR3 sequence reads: CASSEYGTGSYGYTF. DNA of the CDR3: TGTGCCAGCAGTGAATACGGGACAGGGAGTTATGGCTACACCTTC.

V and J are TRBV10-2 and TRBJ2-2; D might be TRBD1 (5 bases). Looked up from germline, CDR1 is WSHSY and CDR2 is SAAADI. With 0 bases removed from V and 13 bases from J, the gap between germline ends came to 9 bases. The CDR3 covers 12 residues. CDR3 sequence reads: CASSESGDVLFF. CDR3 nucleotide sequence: TGCGCCAGCAGTGAGTCAGGGGATGTGCTGTTTTTT.

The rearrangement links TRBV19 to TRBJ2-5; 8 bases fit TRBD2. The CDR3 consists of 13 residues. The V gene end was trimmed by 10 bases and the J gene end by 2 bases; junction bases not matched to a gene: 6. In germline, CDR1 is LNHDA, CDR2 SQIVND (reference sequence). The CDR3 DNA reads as TGTGCCACCGGGACTAGAGGACAAGAGACCCAGTACTTC. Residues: CATGTRGQETQYF.

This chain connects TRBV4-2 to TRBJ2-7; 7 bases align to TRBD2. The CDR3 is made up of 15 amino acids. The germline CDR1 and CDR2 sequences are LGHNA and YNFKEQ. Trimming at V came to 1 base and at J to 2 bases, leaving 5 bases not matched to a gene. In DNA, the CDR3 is TGTGCCAGCAGCCAAGCCCCAGGACTAGCCTACGAGCAGTACTTC. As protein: CASSQAPGLAYEQYF.

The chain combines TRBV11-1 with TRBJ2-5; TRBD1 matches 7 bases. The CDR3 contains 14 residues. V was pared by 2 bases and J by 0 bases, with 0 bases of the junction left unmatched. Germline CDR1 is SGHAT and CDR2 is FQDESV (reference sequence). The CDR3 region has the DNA TGTGCCAGCAGCTTAACAGGGGACCAAGAGACCCAGTACTTC. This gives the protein CASSLTGDQETQYF.